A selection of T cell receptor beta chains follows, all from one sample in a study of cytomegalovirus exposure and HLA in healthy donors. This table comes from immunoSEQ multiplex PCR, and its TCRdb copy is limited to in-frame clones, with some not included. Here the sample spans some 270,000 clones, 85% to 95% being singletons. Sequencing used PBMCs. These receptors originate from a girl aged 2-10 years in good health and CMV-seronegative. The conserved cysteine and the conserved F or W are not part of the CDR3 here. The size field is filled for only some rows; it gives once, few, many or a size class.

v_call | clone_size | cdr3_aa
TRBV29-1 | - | SAQDRGLEAF
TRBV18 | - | ASSPEGWGTSYNEQF
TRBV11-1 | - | ASSLPGTEYNEQF
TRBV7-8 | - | ASSPGQGLNEKLF
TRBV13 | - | ASSTGTSASGEQY
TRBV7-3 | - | ASSEGPSLAGGTGELF
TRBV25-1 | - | ASSSVGTDYPSTEAF
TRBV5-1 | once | ASSGTGFGNTIY
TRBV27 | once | ASSTGSLRNQPQH
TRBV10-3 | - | AIDSGGEGYT
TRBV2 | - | ASAVTGRYTDTQY
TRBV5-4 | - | ASSLAGGASYNEQF
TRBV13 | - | ASSAGGYEKLF
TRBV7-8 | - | ASSLRPGLAGGFPRDTQY
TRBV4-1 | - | ASSPYTGTGSAANEKLF
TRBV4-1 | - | ASSQDGQLSYEQY
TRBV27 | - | ASSRLGQGTHSPLH
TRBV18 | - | ASSPIRDSYEQY
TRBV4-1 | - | ASSHPGAGNQPQH
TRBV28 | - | ASSLGGPPNEKLF